One T cell receptor beta chain is described in this entry. Its antigen is still unknown. This entry is derived from a study of CD8+CD57+ T cells in acquired aplastic anemia. Findings of the study overall: A set of approximately 29 CD8+ CDR3 sequences was shared between patients and controls, and these sequences appeared highly expressed in patients.

The CDR3 consists of 17 residues. Germline V gene lookup returns CDR1 KGHDR and CDR2 SFDVKD. Trimming at V came to 3 bases and at J to 9 bases, leaving 7 bases not matched to a gene. Genomic DNA constituted the template upon which TCR beta VDJ and CDR3 profiling was performed. In TCRdb, the reads were re-called with MiXCR into one record per CDR3 protein. The top ten hold 8% of the sample, which has roughly 300,000 distinct CDR3 sequences, 45% to 65% seen once. What was sequenced was sorted CD4+, CD8+, or CD8+CD57+ T cells (not recorded which) from PBMCs. This sequence originates from a human donor with severe aplastic anemia or a healthy control (not recorded which). The chain couples TRBV24-1 to TRBJ2-1; 16 nucleotides agree with TRBD2. The CDR3 DNA sequence: TGTGCCACCAGTGATCCGCCCGGGACTAGCGGGAGGGGTGAGCAGTTCTTC. Protein sequence: CATSDPPGTSGRGEQFF.